Included here is one T cell receptor (beta chain) sequence, with context. The entry originates in a study of blood T cell repertoires in COVID-19. Profiling relied on immunoSEQ multiplex PCR, and the TCRdb table lists in-frame clones only, not all of them. Of about 210,000 clones in the sample, roughly 80% were seen once. The receptor was derived from a woman between 40 and 50 years old with active or convalescent COVID-19. The sequenced sample consisted of peripheral blood.

The CDR3 sequence is CASSQTGTAYGYTF. CDR3 sequence (DNA): TGTGCCAGCAGCCAAACCGGGACAGCCTATGGCTACACCTTC. V is TRBV7-8 and J is TRBJ1-2; 7 bases are a match to TRBD1. J gave up 4 bases and V 5 bases, and 7 bases lay outside the gene matches. The germline CDR1 and CDR2 sequences are SGHVS and FQNEAQ. This CDR3 is 14 amino acids long.